The T cell receptor (beta chain) under discussion was sequenced for a study of cytomegalovirus exposure and HLA in healthy donors. Notes on this clone: As yet, its antigen is unknown.

This CDR3 contains 13 residues. CDR1 and CDR2 (germline): MNHNS, SASEGT. Study findings and constraints: What a later analysis reportedly showed was that an Asian-associated ancestry cluster had fewer N-insertions than the roughly 670-donor mean.

60 Vbeta and 13 Jbeta primers were used in PCR. Generated by immunoSEQ multiplex PCR, the TCRdb table keeps only in-frame clones and is missing some. This sample carries about 95,000 clones, 76% of them seen once, and the ten largest clones take less than 6%. This TCR was recovered from a man aged 30-40 years in good health and CMV-seropositive. This sequence joins TRBV6-1 and TRBJ2-5; 7 nucleotides agree with TRBD1. The J call may be mistaken, given a closer DNA end match to TRBJ2-7. The sample taken for sequencing was PBMCs. The CDR3 spells CASSAETGSEQYF. CDR3 nucleotide sequence: TGTGCCAGCAGTGCCGAGACAGGGTCCGAGCAGTACTTC.